This T cell receptor (beta chain) derives from a study of T cell responses to AZD1222 COVID-19 vaccine. General study results and limits: The study identified only a handful of AZD1222 recipients as seropositive at baseline. Among spike-specific TCRs, nearly half reportedly target unmutated variant regions. Spike-specific TCR breadth and depth grew following two AZD1222 doses.

Notes on this clone: Its antigen is as yet unknown.

The data were produced by immunoSEQ multiplex PCR, yet TCRdb's version contains in-frame clones alone and is incomplete. The sample yields under 200,000 clones, 90% to 95% seen once. The germline V and J ends were trimmed by 0 bases and 0 bases, with 10 bases remaining between them. The germline CDR1 and CDR2 sequences are SGHRS and YFSETQ. This CDR3 comprises 16 residues. Sequencing used peripheral blood, obtained 28 days after the second dose of the MenACWY control vaccine. The TCR originated in an adult who received the MenACWY meningococcal vaccine as a control. The rearrangement links TRBV5-1 to TRBJ1-3, with D possibly matching TRBD1 (5 bases). Here the CDR3 DNA reads TGCGCCAGCAGCTTGGGGGACCTGAGCTCTGGAAACACCATATATTTT. This sequence encodes CASSLGDLSSGNTIYF.